The clone carrying this T cell receptor (beta chain) came up many times. Germline CDR1 reads SGHRS; CDR2 reads YFSETQ. The CDR3 is 16 residues long. V was pared by 3 bases and J by 1 base, with 17 bases between. The second PCR ran about 6 to 12 cycles with a sample-barcoded 5' primer and J-beta primers. TCRdb ran MiXCR on the 5' RACE reads and lists one entry per CDR3 protein. The sample has around 650,000 distinct CDR3 sequences; approximately 30% are singletons. The sample originates from a study of blood T cells in healthy people across ages. The chain is built from TRBV5-1 and TRBJ2-7, with a weak D call TRBD1 (6 bases). The sequenced sample consisted of blood. This receptor was taken from a woman older than 75 in good health. CDR3 residues: CASSWSGDINSYEQYF. In DNA form, the CDR3 reads TGCGCCAGCAGCTGGTCTGGGGACATTAATTCCTACGAGCAGTACTTC.